The next 13 T cell receptor beta chains were all read from a single sample in a study of cytomegalovirus exposure and HLA in healthy donors. The PCR employed 60 Vbeta primers together with 13 Jbeta primers. Using immunoSEQ multiplex PCR, the repertoire was profiled, and TCRdb retains in-frame clones only, with some absent. The top ten hold about 2.1% of the sample, which has 150,000 to 180,000 clones, over 70% seen once. What was sequenced was PBMCs. The receptor source for this set is a man aged 30 to 39 in good health and CMV-seronegative.

V is TRBV28 and J is TRBJ1-1; no firm D call. From germline, CDR1 is MDHEN and CDR2 SYDVKM. The V end was cut by 5 bases, the J end by 4 bases, with 14 bases between. The CDR3 totals 14 residues. CDR3 in amino acids: CASSETLGGTEAFF. In DNA form, the CDR3 reads TGTGCCAGCAGTGAGACCCTGGGAGGCACTGAAGCTTTCTTT. Complete variable domain (other parts from reference TRBV28 and TRBJ1-1): DVKVTQSSRYLVKRTGEKVFLECVQDMDHENMFWYRQDPGLGLRLIYFSYDVKMKEKGDIPEGYSVSREKKERFSLILESASTNQTSMYLCASSETLGGTEAFFGQGTRLTVV.

The V call is TRBV29-1, the J call TRBJ1-1; D call uncertain. Trimming removed 4 bases from V and 3 bases from J, with 6 bases in between. Looked up from germline, CDR1 is SQVTM and CDR2 is ANQGSEA. The CDR3 runs to 11 residues. Here the CDR3 DNA reads TGCAGCGTTGCCACTTACACTGAAGCTTTCTTT. Translation gives CSVATYTEAFF. The complete variable domain, with remaining parts taken from reference TRBV29-1 and TRBJ1-1, reads SAVISQKPSRDICQRGTSLTIQCQVDSQVTMMFWYRQQPGQSLTLIATANQGSEATYESGFVIDKFPISRPNLTFSTLTVSNMSPEDSSIYLCSVATYTEAFFGQGTRLTVV.

In regard to this clone: Relative to the germline gene, one junction end is altered; a read error may explain this. The chain couples TRBV5-6 to TRBJ2-5; 9 bases map to TRBD2. The CDR3 length is 14 residues. CDR1 and CDR2 (germline): SGHDT, YYEEEE. This CDR3 is CASSFAGGRETQHF. CDR3 sequence (DNA): TGTGCCAGCAGCTTTGCGGGGGGGAGGGAGACCCAGCACTTC.

The sample holds a few counts of this clone. This chain uses TRBV7-9 with TRBJ2-3, with TRBD2 matching 11 bases. The CDR3 spans 17 residues. Germline values: CDR1 SEHNR, CDR2 FQNEAQ (reference sequence). V shed 1 base and J 6 bases; nucleotides not matched to a gene: 9. CDR3 amino acids: CASSLVVRSSGGDTQYF. The CDR3 region has the DNA TGTGCCAGCAGCTTAGTAGTGCGGTCTAGCGGGGGGGATACGCAGTATTTT.

The chain is built from TRBV2 and TRBJ1-1, with 7 bases that match TRBD1. CDR3 length: 13 residues. The V gene end was trimmed by 6 bases and the J gene end by 7 bases; junction bases not matched to a gene: 8. Germline V CDR1 and CDR2: SNHLY, FYNNEI. CDR3 protein: CASSLRGRIEAFF. The CDR3 DNA reads as TGTGCCAGCAGCCTGAGGGGGCGGATTGAAGCTTTCTTT.

This clone was found a few times. The V call is TRBV7-9, the J call TRBJ2-3, with TRBD2 identical over 12 bases. With 4 bases clipped from V and 2 bases from J, the junction kept 1 base outside the gene matches. The CDR3 sequence is 15 residues long. Germline assignment: CDR1 SEHNR and CDR2 FQNEAQ (reference sequence). DNA for the CDR3: TGTGCCAGCAGCTGGACTAGCGGGGACACAGATACGCAGTATTTT. This codes for CASSWTSGDTDTQYF.

The chain carries TRBV7-2 and TRBJ2-1; D might be TRBD2 (6 bases). The V gene lost 1 base and the J gene lost 4 bases, with 14 bases spanning the gap. Germline assignment: CDR1 SGHTA and CDR2 FQGNSA. The CDR3 covers 16 residues. As DNA, the CDR3 is TGTGCCAGCAGCTTAGGAGGTTGGGCGGGATACAATGAGCAGTTCTTC. This codes for CASSLGGWAGYNEQFF.

The CDR3 DNA follows: TGTGCCAGCAGTGCGCACAACACTGAAGCTTTCTTT. Its translation: CASSAHNTEAFF. The chain recombines TRBV6-5 with TRBJ1-1; D is ambiguous. CDR3 length: 12 amino acids. Between the trimmed V and J ends, which lost 5 bases and 2 bases, there was a span of 6 bases. CDR1 MNHEY and CDR2 SVGAGI come from the germline V gene.

This clone has more than one count but fewer than ten. The genes are TRBV10-3 and TRBJ2-1; D may be TRBD2 (6 bases). Between the trimmed V and J ends, which lost 7 bases and 0 bases, there was a span of 19 bases. The CDR3 loop spans 17 amino acids. From germline, CDR1 is ENHRY and CDR2 SYGVKD. The CDR3 DNA is TGTGCCATCAAACGCAGAGGGGACTCATACTCCTACAATGAGCAGTTCTTC. It translates to CAIKRRGDSYSYNEQFF.

V and J are TRBV20-1 and TRBJ2-3; D remains ambiguous. Germline V gene sequence: CDR1 DFQATT, CDR2 SNEGSKA (reference sequence). The V gene lost 5 bases and the J gene lost 3 bases, with 6 bases spanning the gap. This CDR3 contains 11 residues. The CDR3 DNA reads as TGCAGTGCTCTAACGACAGATACGCAGTATTTT. Its protein product is CSALTTDTQYF.

The chain joins TRBV18 to TRBJ1-5; tentative D call: TRBD1 (5 bases). V lost 3 bases and J 4 bases, leaving 7 bases between the germline ends. The CDR3 contains 13 residues. Germline values: CDR1 KGHSH, CDR2 LQKENI. CDR3 residues: CASSPHRNQPQHF. The CDR3 coding sequence is TGTGCCAGCTCACCCCACAGGAATCAGCCCCAGCATTTT.

The J gene is TRBJ1-5, the V gene TRBV28, with 9 bases lining up with TRBD1. The junction had 11 bases not matched to a gene; V was cut back by 4 bases and J by 7 bases. Germline V gives CDR1 MDHEN, CDR2 SYDVKM. CDR3 size: 16 residues. The CDR3 reads CASSSPGTGFEQPQHF. CDR3 nucleotides: TGTGCCAGCAGTTCCCCCGGGACAGGGTTCGAGCAGCCCCAGCATTTT.

This clone was counted only a few times. This sequence joins TRBV9 and TRBJ1-6; the D gene is possibly TRBD1 (5 bases). CDR3 length equals 13 residues. CDR1 and CDR2 (germline): SGDLS, YYNGEE. The CDR3 sequence: CAKRGVKGSPLHF. CDR3 bases: TGTGCAAAACGGGGGGTCAAAGGGTCACCCCTCCACTTT.